Shown below are 3 T cell receptor beta chains from a single sample sequenced in a study of PD-L1 blockade in urothelial cancer. Libraries were prepared by immunoSEQ multiplex PCR; TCRdb keeps only in-frame clonotypes and omits some of them. The repertoire consists of tens of thousands of clones, with 70% to 90% occurring once and the leading ten covering around 10%. Time point of the sample: peripheral blood 6 weeks after treatment start. The sequencing here drew on PBMCs, taken around atezolizumab (anti-PD-L1) treatment. The origin of the receptors is a man in his 70s with urothelial cancer.

The chain couples TRBV27 to TRBJ1-2, with 7 bases lining up with TRBD1. Trimming cost V 5 bases and J 3 bases; bases outside gene matches: 6. This CDR3 contains 14 residues. In germline, CDR1 is MNHEY, CDR2 SMNVEV (reference sequence). The CDR3 DNA reads TGTGCCAGCAGTCCCCAGGGGGTAGACTATGGCTACACCTTC. Its protein is CASSPQGVDYGYTF.

The chain is built from TRBV5-4 and TRBJ2-1; TRBD2 aligns across 7 bases. This CDR3 spans 17 amino acids. The germline V gene encodes CDR1 SGHNT and CDR2 YYREEE (reference sequence). Losses at the gene ends were 4 bases for V and 0 bases for J; bases not matched to a gene: 10. This chain's CDR3 is CASSQKTSSRSYNEQFF. CDR3 nucleotides: TGTGCCAGCAGCCAAAAGACTAGCTCGCGCTCCTACAATGAGCAGTTCTTC.

The chain employs TRBV5-1 and TRBJ1-3; D is unclear. CDR3 length: 14 amino acids. The germline V gene encodes CDR1 SGHRS and CDR2 YFSETQ. V lost 0 bases to trimming and J lost 4 bases, with 8 bases between them. This CDR3 reads CASSLEQAGNTIYF. CDR3 DNA sequence: TGCGCCAGCAGCTTGGAGCAGGCCGGAAACACCATATATTTT.